This T cell receptor beta chain derives from a study of blood T cells in healthy people across ages. This CDR3 has 15 amino acids. With 6 bases clipped from V and 2 bases from J, the junction kept 9 bases outside the gene matches. Germline-derived CDR1 and CDR2 are PRHDT and FYEKMQ (reference sequence). It was with a sample-barcoded 5' primer and a J-beta primer mix that a second PCR of about 6 to 12 cycles was run. TCRdb re-called the 5' RACE reads through MiXCR, storing one row per CDR3 protein. This repertoire shows about 1.5 million distinct CDR3 sequences, less than 45% found once; its top ten account for 4%.

The chain joins TRBV13 to TRBJ2-7; 8 bases are a match to TRBD2. Sequenced: blood. The sequence was collected from a woman under 30 in good health. Written as DNA, the CDR3 is TGTGCCAGCAGGGAACTCGGGGGGGGTACCTACGAGCAGTACTTC. Amino acids: CASRELGGGTYEQYF.